The 10 T cell receptor beta chains given below trace back to one sample, sequenced in a study of T cell repertoires in cytomegalovirus infection. TCRdb processed the reads anew with MiXCR; each CDR3 protein has one entry. This sample carries 450,000 to 650,000 distinct CDR3 sequences, around 27% of them seen once, and the ten largest clones take around 13%. Material: PBMCs. The receptor set was obtained from a human donor in good health (CMV status not recorded). Some clones in this sample may be carry-over from other donors' samples.

Only a few counts were recorded for this clonotype. The chain combines TRBV14 with TRBJ1-5, with a tentative D call TRBD1 (5 bases). The length of the CDR3 is 14 residues. V was pared by 1 base and J by 4 bases, with 8 bases between. The V gene's germline CDR1 is SGHDN and CDR2 FVKESK. The CDR3 reads CASSQAGQNQPQHF. The CDR3 DNA reads as TGTGCCAGCAGCCAAGCAGGGCAGAATCAGCCCCAGCATTTT.

V gene TRBV7-2 combines with J gene TRBJ2-7; possible D gene TRBD2, 6 bases. With 3 bases removed from V and 2 bases from J, the gap between germline ends came to 11 bases. Looked up from germline, CDR1 is SGHTA and CDR2 is FQGNSA. This CDR3 spans 14 amino acids. CDR3 protein: CASSFSGGAYEQYF. CDR3 DNA: TGTGCCAGCAGCTTTAGCGGAGGGGCCTACGAGCAGTACTTC.

The chain employs TRBV28 and TRBJ2-6, with TRBD2 as a possible D gene (5 bases). Germline values: CDR1 MDHEN, CDR2 SYDVKM. The CDR3 is 14 amino acids. Trimming took off 7 bases at V and 0 bases at J, with 7 bases between the two ends. DNA of the CDR3: TGTGCCAGCACCCGGGGCTCTGGGGCCAACGTCCTGACTTTC. It translates to CASTRGSGANVLTF.

The V gene is TRBV6-5, the J gene TRBJ1-1; a possible D gene is TRBD1 (5 bases). Trimming stripped 6 bases from V and 1 base from J, with 12 bases between. Germline CDR1 MNHEY, CDR2 SVGAGI. This CDR3 has 14 amino acids. The CDR3 sequence: CASSPLDKNTEAFF. DNA of the CDR3: TGTGCCAGCAGCCCCCTGGACAAGAACACTGAAGCTTTCTTT.

V usage is TRBV6-1 and J usage is TRBJ2-7, with a possible D match to TRBD1 (6 bases). With 7 bases removed from V and 6 bases from J, the gap between germline ends came to 10 bases. This CDR3 region has 11 residues. In germline, CDR1 is MNHNS, CDR2 SASEGT. Written as DNA, the CDR3 is TGTGCCAGCATCAGGGGCGGCGAGCAGTACTTC. Amino acids: CASIRGGEQYF.

The genes are TRBV19 and TRBJ2-7; tentatively, D is TRBD1 (6 bases). This CDR3 spans 14 amino acids. CDR1 is LNHDA, CDR2 SQIVND, per germline (reference sequence). Trimming removed 2 bases at V and 9 bases at J, with 17 bases between. The CDR3 DNA reads as TGTGCCAGTAGTATATCCACAGGGCCAACGGGGCAGTACTTC. Protein sequence: CASSISTGPTGQYF.

This clonotype has a handful of counts. J is TRBJ2-3 and V is TRBV4-3, with D unresolved. V lost 0 bases and J 1 base, leaving 14 bases between the germline ends. The CDR3 consists of 17 residues. Germline values: CDR1 LGHNA, CDR2 YSLEER. The CDR3 protein is CASSQDGPQSGTDTQYF. The DNA of the CDR3 is TGCGCCAGCAGCCAAGATGGCCCACAGTCGGGCACAGATACGCAGTATTTT.

This clonotype was counted ten times or more. The chain employs TRBV15 and TRBJ1-6; 7 nucleotides agree with TRBD1. The CDR3 has 14 residues. The germline V gene has CDR1 LNHNV and CDR2 YYDKDF (reference sequence). Trimming took 5 bases from V and 7 from J; bases not matched to a gene: 5. The CDR3 sequence: CATSAGTVNSPLHF. The CDR3 region has the DNA TGTGCCACCAGCGCCGGGACAGTGAATTCACCCCTCCACTTT.

J is TRBJ2-5 and V is TRBV7-2; 8 nucleotides align to TRBD1. Germline CDR1 is SGHTA and CDR2 is FQGNSA. The CDR3 contains 14 residues. Germline trimming cut 5 bases from V and 5 bases from J; bases unmatched to any gene: 7. Here the CDR3 DNA reads TGTGCCAGCAGCCTAGACAGGGGCACGGAGACCCAGTACTTC. Its translation is CASSLDRGTETQYF.

J is TRBJ2-3 and V is TRBV7-8; maybe TRBD2 (5 bases). Germline CDR1 SGHVS, CDR2 FQNEAQ. The V end was cut by 2 bases, the J end by 1 base, with 13 bases between. The CDR3 length is 16 residues. CDR3 nucleotide sequence: TGTGCCAGCAGCTTACCCAAGCTAGCCCGCACAGATACGCAGTATTTT. It translates to CASSLPKLARTDTQYF.